The 22 T cell receptor beta chains below come from one sample, sequenced in a study of blood T cell repertoires in COVID-19 (dated by TCRdb to the early 2020s). The library was generated by the immunoSEQ multiplex PCR assay. TCRdb stores this immuneACCESS table with in-frame sequences only. Part of the clones is absent; in the studies checked, under half of the shortfall reflects unresolved V genes, and no reason is known for the rest. The sample data list 200,000 or so clones, and about 85% of these were observed just once. Around a sixth of the sample is taken by the ten largest. Sequencing was carried out using peripheral blood. All receptors come from a person aged 65 to 79 with COVID-19, enrolled during active disease.

The chain is built from TRBV6-6 and TRBJ1-4; no clear D. Germline CDR1 MNHNY, CDR2 SVGAGI (reference sequence). CDR3 length: 13 amino acids. Trimming cost V 8 bases and J 0 bases, with 7 bases left between them. The CDR3 nucleotides read TGTGCCAGCCAGGCTGCAACTAATGAAAAACTGTTTTTT. This sequence encodes CASQAATNEKLFF.

The J gene is TRBJ1-4, the V gene TRBV5-1, with a possible D match to TRBD1 (5 bases). The V gene lost 4 bases and the J gene lost 4 bases, with 14 bases spanning the gap. The germline V gene encodes CDR1 SGHRS and CDR2 YFSETQ. There are 15 residues in the CDR3. This chain's CDR3 is CASSGQGQINEKLFF. CDR3 nucleotides: TGCGCCAGCAGCGGTCAGGGCCAGATTAATGAAAAACTGTTTTTT. Using reference TRBV5-1 and TRBJ1-4 for the parts outside the CDR3, the full variable domain is KAGVTQTPRYLIKTRGQQVTLSCSPISGHRSVSWYQQTPGQGLQFLFEYFSETQRNKGNFPGRFSGRQFSNSRSEMNVSTLELGDSALYLCASSGQGQINEKLFFGSGTQLSVL.

This clone was found a few times. The genes are TRBV29-1 and TRBJ2-2; perhaps TRBD1 as D (6 bases). This CDR3 contains 14 residues. Looked up from germline, CDR1 is SQVTM and CDR2 is ANQGSEA. V was clipped by 7 bases and J by 3 bases, with 15 bases between them. CDR3 in DNA: TGCAGCGCCAGGTCCTACAGGGACACCGGGGAGCTGTTTTTT. Amino acid sequence: CSARSYRDTGELFF.

This clone has just a few counts. The chain carries TRBV27 and TRBJ2-2; TRBD2 matches 11 bases. Germline CDR1 is MNHEY and CDR2 is SMNVEV (reference sequence). The J segment lost 3 bases and the V segment lost 6 bases, leaving 6 bases of the junction unmatched. The CDR3 loop spans 16 amino acids. The CDR3 loop is CASRPGTSGDTGELFF. In DNA, the CDR3 is TGTGCCAGCAGGCCCGGGACTAGCGGAGACACCGGGGAGCTGTTTTTT.

The rearrangement uses TRBV20-1 and TRBJ1-4, with 8 bases aligning to TRBD1. With 4 bases clipped from V and 8 bases from J, the junction kept 6 bases outside the gene matches. The germline gives CDR1 DFQATT, CDR2 SNEGSKA (reference sequence). The CDR3 is made up of 13 amino acids. CDR3: CSATEAGGEKLFF. CDR3 coding DNA: TGCAGTGCTACTGAGGCAGGGGGCGAAAAACTGTTTTTT.

The gene calls are TRBV18 and TRBJ1-2, with 8 bases aligning to TRBD1. The CDR3 has 13 residues. Germline CDR1 is KGHSH and CDR2 is LQKENI. The trim removed 2 bases at V and 4 bases at J, leaving 0 bases unmatched. CDR3 in amino acids: CASSPGQGYGYTF. The CDR3 nucleotides are TGTGCCAGCTCACCAGGACAGGGCTATGGCTACACCTTC.

V gene TRBV5-4 combines with J gene TRBJ1-1; 7 positions agree with TRBD1. The CDR3 covers 12 residues. V lost 4 bases and J lost 10; bases outside the gene matches: 7. In germline, CDR1 is SGHNT, CDR2 YYREEE (reference sequence). The CDR3 loop is CASSVGGGLAFF. CDR3 DNA sequence: TGTGCCAGCAGCGTGGGAGGGGGCTTAGCTTTCTTT.

This chain's CDR3 is CASSIGGLAGSSTDTQYF. The CDR3 bases are TGTGCCAGTAGTATAGGCGGACTAGCGGGGAGTAGCACAGATACGCAGTATTTT. The chain has TRBV19 and TRBJ2-3; TRBD2 agrees at 12 bases. CDR3 length: 18 amino acids. CDR1 is LNHDA, CDR2 SQIVND, per germline (reference sequence). V trimming: 1 base; J trimming: 0 bases; junction bases outside the gene matches: 5.

This chain links TRBV9 with TRBJ2-1, with 8 bases matching TRBD2. The germline CDR1 and CDR2 sequences are SGDLS and YYNGEE. This CDR3 is built from 16 residues. With V trimmed by 1 base and J by 4 bases, 7 bases remained unmatched. CDR3 nucleotide sequence: TGTGCCAGCAGCGTATTGGGTAGCGGGATTTACAATGAGCAGTTCTTC. It is translated as CASSVLGSGIYNEQFF. Using reference TRBV9 and TRBJ2-1 for the parts outside the CDR3, the full variable domain is DSGVTQTPKHLITATGQRVTLRCSPRSGDLSVYWYQQSLDQGLQFLIQYYNGEERAKGNILERFSAQQFPDLHSELNLSSLELGDSALYFCASSVLGSGIYNEQFFGPGTRLTVL.

The gene calls are TRBV6-2 or TRBV6-3 and TRBJ2-3, with D tentatively TRBD2 (7 bases). V was trimmed by 1 base and J by 0 bases, leaving 14 bases between them. The CDR3 covers 17 residues. Germline CDR1 and CDR2: MNHEY and SVGEGT. In nucleotides, the CDR3 is TGTGCCAGCAGTTACTTCGGGGGGCTGGCTAGCACAGATACGCAGTATTTT. Translated: CASSYFGGLASTDTQYF.

The chain combines TRBV11-1 with TRBJ1-6; no reliable D call. The CDR3 covers 15 residues. Germline CDR1 and CDR2: SGHAT and FQDESV (reference sequence). V was trimmed by 5 bases and J by 1 base, leaving 9 bases between them. For the CDR3, the DNA is TGTGCCAGCAGCGAGGCCGTTTCCTATAATTCACCCCTCCACTTT. Its translation is CASSEAVSYNSPLHF.

J is TRBJ2-3 and V is TRBV28; TRBD2 matches 7 bases. V lost 7 bases to trimming and J lost 3 bases; unmatched junction nucleotides: 7. Germline CDR1 and CDR2: MDHEN and SYDVKM. The CDR3 loop spans 14 amino acids. In DNA, the CDR3 is TGTGCCAGCAAATGGACTAGAGGGACAGATACGCAGTATTTT. Residues: CASKWTRGTDTQYF.

The chain uses TRBV10-3 and TRBJ2-3, with 8 positions matching TRBD1. Losses at the gene ends were 11 bases for V and 4 bases for J; bases not matched to a gene: 14. The CDR3 loop spans 15 amino acids. Germline V gives CDR1 ENHRY, CDR2 SYGVKD. CDR3 DNA sequence: TGTGCCTCTAGCCGCGACAGGGGTACGGCAGATACGCAGTATTTT. Its translation is CASSRDRGTADTQYF.

There are a few counts of this clone. The rearrangement links TRBV12-5 to TRBJ1-1; D is unresolved. The V gene lost 0 bases and the J gene lost 4 bases, with 12 bases spanning the gap. The CDR3 has 15 residues. CDR1 and CDR2 from the germline V gene are LGHNT and FRNRAP. CDR3: CASGLVLGRTTEAFF. The CDR3 DNA follows: TGTGCTAGTGGTTTGGTACTGGGGAGGACCACTGAAGCTTTCTTT.

The chain employs TRBV2 and TRBJ2-3; D is perhaps TRBD1 (5 bases). V gave up 6 bases and J gave up 0 bases, with 13 bases separating them. This CDR3 is built from 15 residues. Germline-derived CDR1 and CDR2 are SNHLY and FYNNEI. CDR3 bases: TGTGCCAGCAGCTACAGACAGAGTAGCACAGATACGCAGTATTTT. Translation: CASSYRQSSTDTQYF.

The CDR3 region has the DNA TGTGCCAGCAGCTCCTCCTCAGCGGGAGCTTCCTACAATGAGCAGTTCTTC. Amino acids: CASSSSSAGASYNEQFF. The V and J genes are TRBV9 and TRBJ2-1, with 8 bases aligning to TRBD2. The trim removed 4 bases at V and 1 base at J, leaving 10 bases unmatched. Per germline, CDR1 SGDLS and CDR2 YYNGEE. There are 17 residues in the CDR3. Supplemented by reference TRBV9 and TRBJ2-1, the full variable domain reads DSGVTQTPKHLITATGQRVTLRCSPRSGDLSVYWYQQSLDQGLQFLIQYYNGEERAKGNILERFSAQQFPDLHSELNLSSLELGDSALYFCASSSSSAGASYNEQFFGPGTRLTVL.

This clone was recorded once. The chain joins TRBV30 to TRBJ1-2; 7 bases align to TRBD1. Germline V gene data show CDR1 as GTSNPN and CDR2 as SVGIG (reference sequence). The V and J ends lost 5 bases and 3 bases, in that order; junction bases with no gene match: 9. The CDR3 runs 14 residues. The DNA for the CDR3 is TGTGCCTGGGCTAGAGGGGGCGAAGACTATGGCTACACCTTC. It specifies CAWARGGEDYGYTF.

This clone was counted once. This chain joins TRBV12-5 and TRBJ1-5, with D unclear. The germline V and J ends were trimmed by 9 bases and 5 bases, with 26 bases remaining between them. CDR1 is LGHNT, CDR2 FRNRAP, per germline. CDR3 length: 17 residues. The CDR3, as DNA: TGTGCTAGGGACCAGTACCCCAGCCCAGCGGAAGATCAGCCCCAGCATTTT. Amino acid sequence: CARDQYPSPAEDQPQHF.

The chain couples TRBV19 to TRBJ1-2, with 8 bases identical to TRBD1. This CDR3 is 13 amino acids long. Germline-derived CDR1 and CDR2 are LNHDA and SQIVND (reference sequence). V gave up 9 bases and J gave up 2 bases; unmatched junction bases: 5. The CDR3 is CARRQGMNYGYTF. Here the CDR3 DNA reads TGTGCCAGAAGACAGGGGATGAACTATGGCTACACCTTC.

The rearrangement joins TRBV6-5 to TRBJ2-7, with a weak D call TRBD1 (6 bases). The germline V gene has CDR1 MNHEY and CDR2 SVGAGI. The CDR3 length is 15 residues. V lost 5 bases and J lost 0, with 14 bases in between. CDR3 residues: CASSRNRVHSYEQYF. In DNA, the CDR3 is TGTGCCAGCAGTCGTAACAGGGTTCACTCCTACGAGCAGTACTTC.

This rearrangement joins TRBV5-1 to TRBJ1-3; D call uncertain. The germline V gene encodes CDR1 SGHRS and CDR2 YFSETQ. The CDR3 runs to 15 residues. Deletions cut 4 bases from V and 0 bases from J, with 11 bases between. CDR3 residues: CASSPDWNSGNTIYF. In DNA form, the CDR3 reads TGCGCCAGCAGCCCAGACTGGAACTCTGGAAACACCATATATTTT.

The rearrangement uses TRBV5-7 and TRBJ2-2; D remains ambiguous. TRBV5-7 belongs to the ORF category, with a function that is uncertain. This CDR3 region has 15 residues. The V end was cut by 3 bases, the J end by 4 bases, with 13 bases between. In DNA, the CDR3 is TGTGCCAGCAGCTACGGAGCCTCGTCCACCGGGGAGCTGTTTTTT. It translates to CASSYGASSTGELFF.